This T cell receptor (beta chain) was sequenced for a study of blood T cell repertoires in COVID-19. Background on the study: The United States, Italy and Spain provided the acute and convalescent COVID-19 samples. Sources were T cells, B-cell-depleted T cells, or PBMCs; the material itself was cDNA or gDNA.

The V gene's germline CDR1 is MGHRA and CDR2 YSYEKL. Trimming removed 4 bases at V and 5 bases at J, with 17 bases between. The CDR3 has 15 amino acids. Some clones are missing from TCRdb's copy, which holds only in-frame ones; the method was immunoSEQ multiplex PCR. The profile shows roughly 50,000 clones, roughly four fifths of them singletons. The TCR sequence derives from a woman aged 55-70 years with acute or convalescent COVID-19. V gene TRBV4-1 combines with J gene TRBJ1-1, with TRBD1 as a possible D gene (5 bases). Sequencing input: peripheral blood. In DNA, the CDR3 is TGCGCCAGCAGCCCACAAAGGGGTGGGGGGACTGAAGCTTTCTTT. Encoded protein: CASSPQRGGGTEAFF.